This T cell receptor (beta chain) is drawn from a study of T cells in Graves' hyperthyroidism and ophthalmopathy. Points from the study as a whole: Clonotypes that were expanded in thyroid above 0.001 mostly appeared in blood too.

There are many counts of this clonotype. What it recognizes is unknown. The V gene's germline CDR1 is MNHEY and CDR2 SVGAGI. The CDR3 spans 14 residues. V dropped 0 bases and J dropped 4 bases, with 9 bases sitting between them. Amplification of TCR beta CDR3 regions used RNA as the template. During a first-round RT-PCR of the TCR CDR3, the HTBI primer set was used. MiXCR, applied by TCRdb to the multiplex PCR reads, yields one record per CDR3 protein. The profile shows 300,000 to 400,000 distinct CDR3 sequences, 18% of them singletons. The material sequenced was blood. The V gene is TRBV6-5, the J gene TRBJ2-5; D is uncertain. The TCR sequence derives from a woman between 50 and 59 years old with Graves' hyperthyroidism. The CDR3 is CASSYSKLGETQYF. CDR3 sequence (DNA): TGTGCCAGCAGTTACTCGAAACTCGGAGAGACCCAGTACTTC.